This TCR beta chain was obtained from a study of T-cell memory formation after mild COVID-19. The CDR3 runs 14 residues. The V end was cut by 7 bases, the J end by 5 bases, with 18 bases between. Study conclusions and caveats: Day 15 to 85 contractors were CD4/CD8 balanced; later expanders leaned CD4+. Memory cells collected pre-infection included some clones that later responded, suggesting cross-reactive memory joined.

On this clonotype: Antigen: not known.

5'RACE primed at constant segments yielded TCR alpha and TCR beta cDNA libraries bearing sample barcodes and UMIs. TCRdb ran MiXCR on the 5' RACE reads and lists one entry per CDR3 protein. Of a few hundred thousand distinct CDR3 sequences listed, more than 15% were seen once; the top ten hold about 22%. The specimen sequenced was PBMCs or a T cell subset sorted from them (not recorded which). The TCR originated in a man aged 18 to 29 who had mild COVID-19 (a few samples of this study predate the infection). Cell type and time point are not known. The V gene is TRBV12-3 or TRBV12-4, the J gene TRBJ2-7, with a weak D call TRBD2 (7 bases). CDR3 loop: CASTLGAGANEQYF. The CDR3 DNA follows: TGTGCCAGCACTCTGGGGGCGGGGGCCAACGAGCAGTACTTC.